This T cell receptor beta chain came from a study of T cell responses to AZD1222 COVID-19 vaccine. The CDR3 runs 15 residues. The V segment lost 0 bases and the J segment 8 bases; nucleotides outside the gene matches: 8. Germline lookup yields CDR1 SGDLS and CDR2 YYNGEE. Here immunoSEQ multiplex PCR was the method, and the copy in TCRdb shows in-frame clones only, minus some. This table holds under 90,000 clones, around 85% found once. To note about this clone: Its specificity is not known.

The study's findings and limits: Among the donors, most were white British and more were female, and clonal diversity was possibly underestimated. Repertoire sampling was restricted to post-peak T cell response timepoints. Increased Spike-specific TCR breadth and depth were observed after two AZD1222 doses.

This sample comprised peripheral blood, obtained 28 days after the second AZD1222 dose. The source of this sequence is an adult who received the AZD1222 COVID-19 vaccine. The chain links TRBV9 to TRBJ1-3, with 7 bases fitting TRBD1. CDR3 DNA sequence: TGTGCCAGCAGCGTAGGATTGGAGGGGGCGTACACCATATATTTT. This translates into CASSVGLEGAYTIYF.